A selection of T cell receptor beta chains follows, all from one sample in a study of blood T cell repertoires in COVID-19. TCRdb's copy holds only in-frame clones and misses some; the assay was immunoSEQ multiplex PCR. The sample consists of 200,000 to 250,000 clones, approximately 81% of them appearing once. Sequencing was performed on peripheral blood. These receptors all stem from a woman aged 80 or older with acute or convalescent COVID-19. CDR3s include the opening cysteine and the closing phenylalanine or tryptophan. Each record gives: CDR3 protein, CDR3 DNA, V gene, J gene, D gene, clone size, CDR3 length. A D gene is named only where the DNA matches it firmly. Clone size appears in some rows only: once, few, many, or a class for an expanded clone.

CDR3: CASSPSGTGHSPLHF
DNA: TGCGCCAGCAGCCCCTCCGGGACAGGGCACTCACCCCTCCACTTT
V: TRBV5-1
J: TRBJ1-6
D: TRBD1
size: .
length: 15

CDR3: CASSSGGANTGELFF
DNA: TGTGCCAGCAGCTCAGGGGGTGCGAATACCGGGGAGCTGTTTTTT
V: TRBV5-5
J: TRBJ2-2
D: TRBD1
size: .
length: 15

CDR3: CASSSTEQTGANYGYTF
DNA: TGTGCCAGCAGTTCAACTGAACAGACAGGAGCTAACTATGGCTACACCTTC
V: TRBV6-2/TRBV6-3
J: TRBJ1-2
D: .
size: .
length: 17

CDR3: CASSKIQGARNSPLHF
DNA: TGTGCCAGCAGCAAAATACAGGGGGCACGAAATTCACCCCTCCACTTT
V: TRBV7-2
J: TRBJ1-6
D: TRBD1
size: .
length: 16

CDR3: CASSIHRDGRDTQYF
DNA: TGTGCCAGCAGCATACACAGGGATGGGAGAGATACGCAGTATTTT
V: TRBV5-4
J: TRBJ2-3
D: .
size: .
length: 15

CDR3: CASGLAGQETQYF
DNA: TGTGCCAGCGGCCTAGCGGGACAAGAGACCCAGTACTTC
V: TRBV5-4
J: TRBJ2-5
D: TRBD2
size: .
length: 13

CDR3: CASSPKIRGGLDEKLFF
DNA: TGTGCCAGCAGTCCTAAAATACGCGGAGGTCTTGATGAAAAACTGTTTTTT
V: TRBV7-9
J: TRBJ1-4
D: .
size: .
length: 17

CDR3: CASGRRGTVNEKLFF
DNA: TGCGCCAGCGGCCGTCGTGGGACAGTAAATGAAAAACTGTTTTTT
V: TRBV4-1
J: TRBJ1-4
D: TRBD1
size: once
length: 15

CDR3: CASSRRTSNTGELFF
DNA: TGTGCCAGCAGCCGTCGGACTTCGAACACCGGGGAGCTGTTTTTT
V: TRBV3-1/TRBV3-2
J: TRBJ2-2
D: .
size: .
length: 15

CDR3: CASSINTGRNTEAFF
DNA: TGTGCCAGTAGTATAAATACAGGTCGGAACACTGAAGCTTTCTTT
V: TRBV19
J: TRBJ1-1
D: .
size: .
length: 15

CDR3: CAISVDRALEQYF
DNA: TGTGCCATCAGTGTGGACAGGGCCCTCGAGCAGTACTTC
V: TRBV10-3
J: TRBJ2-7
D: TRBD1
size: .
length: 13

CDR3: CASSQDRGRNYGYTF
DNA: TGCGCCAGCAGCCAAGACAGGGGAAGGAACTATGGCTACACCTTC
V: TRBV4-1
J: TRBJ1-2
D: .
size: few
length: 15

CDR3: CASSLGMTRGNSPLHF
DNA: TGTGCCAGCAGCTTAGGGATGACACGGGGGAATTCACCCCTCCACTTT
V: TRBV7-2
J: TRBJ1-6
D: .
size: .
length: 16

CDR3: CASSIPPTNGYTF
DNA: TGTGCCAGCAGCATTCCCCCAACTAACGGCTACACCTTC
V: TRBV5-4
J: TRBJ1-2
D: .
size: .
length: 13

CDR3: CASSSSPGELFF
DNA: TGTGCCAGCAGTTCTAGCCCCGGGGAGCTGTTTTTT
V: TRBV6-5
J: TRBJ2-2
D: .
size: few
length: 12

CDR3: CASSSSAGGSSYEQYF
DNA: TGTGCCAGCAGTTCCTCCGCGGGGGGAAGCTCCTACGAGCAGTACTTC
V: TRBV6-6
J: TRBJ2-7
D: TRBD2
size: .
length: 16

CDR3: CAISNYRVSNEQFF
DNA: TGTGCCATCAGTAATTACAGGGTTTCAAATGAGCAGTTCTTC
V: TRBV10-3
J: TRBJ2-1
D: .
size: .
length: 14

CDR3: CSVAVLSGTGETQYF
DNA: TGCAGCGTCGCTGTACTTTCTGGGACAGGAGAGACCCAGTACTTC
V: TRBV29-1
J: TRBJ2-5
D: TRBD1
size: .
length: 15

CDR3: CASSISGGTDYGYTF
DNA: TGCGCCAGCAGCATAAGTGGAGGGACAGACTATGGCTACACCTTC
V: TRBV5-1
J: TRBJ1-2
D: TRBD1
size: .
length: 15

CDR3: CAISEGQGNEQFF
DNA: TGTGCCATCAGTGAGGGACAGGGCAATGAGCAGTTCTTC
V: TRBV10-3
J: TRBJ2-1
D: TRBD1
size: .
length: 13

CDR3: CASSARGTGGDPHQPQHF
DNA: TGTGCCAGCTCAGCCCGGGGGACAGGGGGCGACCCTCATCAGCCCCAGCATTTT
V: TRBV18
J: TRBJ1-5
D: TRBD1
size: .
length: 18

CDR3: CASRSLDRPNYGYTF
DNA: TGTGCCAGCAGATCCTTAGACAGGCCTAACTATGGCTACACCTTC
V: TRBV28
J: TRBJ1-2
D: .
size: .
length: 15

CDR3: CASSADPGQTTFEAFF
DNA: TGTGCCAGCAGCGCTGATCCGGGACAGACAACTTTTGAAGCTTTCTTT
V: TRBV9
J: TRBJ1-1
D: TRBD1
size: .
length: 16

CDR3: CASSPPTGGWETQYF
DNA: TGTGCCAGCAGTCCTCCTACAGGGGGCTGGGAGACCCAGTACTTC
V: TRBV28
J: TRBJ2-5
D: TRBD1
size: .
length: 15

CDR3: CASSPYNMNTEAFF
DNA: TGTGCCAGCAGCCCTTATAACATGAACACTGAAGCTTTCTTT
V: TRBV2
J: TRBJ1-1
D: .
size: .
length: 14

CDR3: CASSQTGGSTEAFF
DNA: TGTGCCAGCAGCCAGACAGGGGGAAGCACTGAAGCTTTCTTT
V: TRBV7-2
J: TRBJ1-1
D: TRBD1
size: .
length: 14

CDR3: CSGGDRRDYGYTF
DNA: TGCAGCGGGGGGGACAGACGAGACTATGGCTACACCTTC
V: TRBV29-1
J: TRBJ1-2
D: TRBD1
size: .
length: 13

CDR3: CASSSSSGQGRNTIYF
DNA: TGTGCCAGCAGCTCAAGTTCGGGACAGGGAAGAAACACCATATATTTT
V: TRBV3-1/TRBV3-2
J: TRBJ1-3
D: TRBD1
size: .
length: 16

CDR3: CASSPQLGEQYF
DNA: TGTGCCAGCAGCCCTCAACTCGGCGAGCAGTACTTC
V: TRBV12-3/TRBV12-4
J: TRBJ2-7
D: .
size: .
length: 12

CDR3: CASSLARRYEQYF
DNA: TGTGCCAGCAGTTTAGCGCGCCGCTACGAGCAGTACTTC
V: TRBV12-3/TRBV12-4
J: TRBJ2-7
D: .
size: .
length: 13

CDR3: CASSVAGVDTQYF
DNA: TGTGCCAGCAGCGTAGCCGGGGTGGATACGCAGTATTTT
V: TRBV9
J: TRBJ2-3
D: .
size: few
length: 13

CDR3: CASSQEVDSQPQHF
DNA: TGTGCCAGCAGCCAAGAGGTGGACAGTCAGCCCCAGCATTTT
V: TRBV3-1/TRBV3-2
J: TRBJ1-5
D: .
size: once
length: 14

CDR3: CASTPGFSYEQYF
DNA: TGCGCCAGCACCCCAGGCTTCTCCTACGAGCAGTACTTC
V: TRBV10-2
J: TRBJ2-7
D: .
size: .
length: 13

CDR3: CASSLGRTGYGQETQYF
DNA: TGTGCCAGCAGCTTAGGACGGACAGGGTACGGCCAAGAGACCCAGTACTTC
V: TRBV7-9
J: TRBJ2-5
D: TRBD1
size: many
length: 17

CDR3: CASRPGGSKSYNEQFF
DNA: TGTGCCAGCCGACCTGGGGGGTCGAAGTCTTACAATGAGCAGTTCTTC
V: TRBV28
J: TRBJ2-1
D: .
size: few
length: 16

CDR3: CASSPRTGNGNTIYF
DNA: TGTGCCAGCAGCCCCAGGACAGGGAATGGAAACACCATATATTTT
V: TRBV11-2
J: TRBJ1-3
D: TRBD1
size: .
length: 15

CDR3: CASGKGGEVYGYTF
DNA: TGCGCATCGGGGAAAGGAGGGGAAGTCTATGGCTACACCTTC
V: TRBV5-1
J: TRBJ1-2
D: .
size: .
length: 14